The rows below give T cell receptor beta chains drawn from one sample of a study of shared clonotypes between healthy human individuals. Method: immunoSEQ multiplex PCR; TCRdb's copy keeps in-frame clones and lacks some. The data hold 2,500,000 or so clones, with under 95% observed a single time. Sequencing was carried out using naive CD4+ T cells from PBMCs. All receptors derive from a young man in good health. Some clones in this sample may be carry-over from other donors' samples. Both conserved end residues are part of each CDR3. Fields, in order: J gene, D gene, clone size, V gene, CDR3 protein, CDR3 DNA. The D gene is left open where the match is weak. Clone size appears in some rows only: once, few, many, or a class for an expanded clone.

TRBJ2-2	TRBD2	NA	TRBV5-1	CASSLGGRAINTGELFF	TGCGCCAGCAGCTTGGGCGGGAGGGCCATAAACACCGGGGAGCTGTTTTTT
TRBJ2-5	NA	once	TRBV5-1	CASSLVGNGETQYF	TGCGCCAGCAGCTTGGTAGGGAATGGAGAGACCCAGTACTTC
TRBJ2-3	TRBD2	NA	TRBV7-2	CASSLAGTSGLEDTQYF	TGTGCCAGCAGCCTCGCCGGGACTAGCGGGCTAGAAGATACGCAGTATTTT
TRBJ1-4	NA	once	TRBV5-1	CASSSGWATNEKLFF	TGCGCCAGCAGCTCGGGTTGGGCAACTAATGAAAAACTGTTTTTT
TRBJ1-5	TRBD1	NA	TRBV27	CASSLGTGEMPQHF	TGTGCCAGCAGTTTGGGGACAGGGGAGATGCCCCAGCATTTT
TRBJ2-3	NA	NA	TRBV6-1	CASSATRGHRWQYF	TGTGCCAGCAGCGCAACGAGAGGGCACAGGTGGCAGTATTTT
TRBJ2-3	NA	NA	TRBV5-1	CASSLVYLDTDTQYF	TGCGCCAGCAGCTTGGTCTATTTGGACACAGATACGCAGTATTTT
TRBJ2-7	TRBD2	NA	TRBV4-1	CASSQEGRGGSSYEQYF	TGCGCCAGCAGCCAAGAGGGCCGGGGGGGCAGTTCCTACGAGCAGTACTTC
TRBJ2-5	TRBD1	NA	TRBV10-3	CASGTGARRDF	TGTGCCTCCGGGACAGGGGCTCGGAGGGACTTC
TRBJ1-5	NA	NA	TRBV29-1	CSVGEVQRPQHF	TGCAGCGTTGGAGAGGTTCAGAGGCCCCAGCATTTT
TRBJ2-1	NA	NA	TRBV7-2	CASSLAEGVPQFF	TGTGCCAGCAGCTTAGCTGAAGGGGTTCCGCAGTTCTTC
TRBJ1-3	NA	NA	TRBV29-1	CSSTVGDGRNTIYF	TGCAGCTCCACAGTGGGGGATGGGAGAAACACCATATATTTT
TRBJ2-1	TRBD1	once	TRBV7-2	CASRRGQEENEQFF	TGTGCCAGCAGGCGGGGACAGGAGGAGAATGAGCAGTTCTTC
TRBJ1-1	TRBD1	NA	TRBV6-5	CASSYSGGVLGTEAFF	TGTGCCAGCAGTTACTCAGGGGGCGTCCTGGGAACTGAAGCTTTCTTT
TRBJ1-1	NA	NA	TRBV7-9	CASSFEGGITEAFF	TGTGCCAGCAGCTTCGAGGGGGGGATCACTGAAGCTTTCTTT
TRBJ2-3	TRBD2	once	TRBV2	CASSSGAPTDTQYF	TGTGCCAGCAGTAGCGGGGCCCCCACAGATACGCAGTATTTT
TRBJ2-3	NA	NA	TRBV18	CASSPRRTDTQYF	TGTGCCAGCTCACCACGACGGACTGATACGCAGTATTTT
TRBJ2-7	TRBD1	NA	TRBV28	CASSSYPGQGKFYEQYF	TGTGCCAGCAGTTCCTACCCAGGACAGGGGAAGTTCTACGAGCAGTACTTC
TRBJ2-3	NA	NA	TRBV5-4	CASSLGYGGTDTQYF	TGTGCCAGCAGCCTAGGGTATGGGGGCACAGATACGCAGTATTTT
TRBJ2-3	NA	NA	TRBV29-1	CSVEGAGTDTQYF	TGCAGCGTTGAGGGCGCAGGCACAGATACGCAGTATTTT
TRBJ2-6	NA	NA	TRBV5-6	CASSLWPASSGANVLTF	TGTGCCAGCAGCTTGTGGCCAGCCAGCTCTGGGGCCAACGTCCTGACTTTC
TRBJ1-1	NA	NA	TRBV18	CASSPSRDMNTEAFF	TGTGCCAGCTCACCTTCCAGGGATATGAACACTGAAGCTTTCTTT
TRBJ2-7	TRBD1	NA	TRBV30	CASDREHYEQYF	TGTGCCTCGGACAGGGAGCACTACGAGCAGTACTTC
TRBJ1-5	TRBD1	few	TRBV5-5	CASSLDTGGGQPQHF	TGTGCCAGCAGCTTGGATACAGGGGGCGGACAGCCCCAGCATTTT
TRBJ1-6	NA	NA	TRBV27	CASSRGAINSPLHF	TGTGCCAGCAGTCGGGGGGCGATAAATTCACCCCTCCACTTT
TRBJ2-1	TRBD2	NA	TRBV9	CASSVASGSWYEQFF	TGTGCCAGCAGCGTAGCTAGCGGGAGCTGGTATGAGCAGTTCTTC
TRBJ2-7	NA	once	TRBV10-3	CAISESQGPSGQYF	TGTGCCATCAGTGAGTCTCAGGGGCCCTCTGGGCAGTACTTC
TRBJ1-1	NA	NA	TRBV2	CASSERAEAFF	TGTGCCAGCAGTGAAAGGGCTGAAGCTTTCTTT
TRBJ2-1	TRBD2	NA	TRBV7-2	CASSLASGRGYNEQFF	TGTGCCAGCAGCTTAGCGTCAGGGAGGGGATACAATGAGCAGTTCTTC
TRBJ1-1	NA	once	TRBV7-3	CASSFPPTNEAFF	TGTGCCAGCAGCTTCCCACCCACGAATGAAGCTTTCTTT
TRBJ2-2	NA	NA	TRBV28	CASSSGHGANTGELFF	TGTGCCAGCAGTTCGGGACACGGCGCGAACACCGGGGAGCTGTTTTTT